A selection of T cell receptor beta chains follows, all from one sample in a study of blood T cells in healthy people across ages. TCRdb fed the 5' RACE reads into MiXCR, producing one record per CDR3 protein. The sample yields over 550,000 distinct CDR3 sequences, 25% to 35% seen once. Sequencing was performed on blood. The receptors here all came from a woman of 80 years or more in good health. CDR3s include the opening cysteine and the closing phenylalanine or tryptophan. The order of the fields is V gene, CDR3 protein.

TRBV27 CASSKWDSNQPQHF
TRBV3-1 CASSYRPGGASPLHF
TRBV6-1 CASSERDTKSSGANVLTF
TRBV10-1 CASSVPGLFYNEQFF
TRBV29-1 CSVLFQAGTGTYNEQFF
TRBV30 CAWMAAPTINSPLHF
TRBV5-1 CASSVQLSQETQYF
TRBV9 CASSVVDSSSYNEQFF
TRBV24-1 CATSDRTGLPKYF
TRBV7-2 CASAGTNYGYTF
TRBV6-5 CASRPAGTKQETQYF
TRBV7-2 CASSLALENTYEQYF
TRBV20-1 CSARDLRSNNEQFF
TRBV6-5 CASRSDGSNQPQHF
TRBV19 CASSTTGSGYEQYF
TRBV12-3/TRBV12-4 CASSFSGVLGYTF
TRBV20-1 CSARDVQSSYNSPLHF
TRBV28 CASREGTRETQYF
TRBV20-1 CSAALGRVMNTEAFF
TRBV27 CASGQGGTSRYNGQFF
TRBV7-2 CASSLESGGADTQYF
TRBV11-2 CASSRQRNEQYF
TRBV5-1 CASSTTQTYEQYF
TRBV6-2/TRBV6-3 CASTTGVAKNIQYF
TRBV20-1 CSARDNDGGSPLHF
TRBV18 CASSPPSADTQYF
TRBV20-1 CSASRGEGSSNSNQPQHF
TRBV5-1 CASSPGDRGDATEAFF
TRBV20-1 CSARPPFSGEGCEQYF
TRBV21-1 CARRGHSNQPQHF
TRBV7-9 CASSFDKKLFF
TRBV20-1 CSARSGTNTEAFF
TRBV10-2 CASSELRILHF
TRBV15 CATSRDLNSEQFF
TRBV5-1 CASSSGQGSGYTF
TRBV3-1 CASSQEQINSPLHF
TRBV10-3 CAISEDQDYEQYF
TRBV7-3 CASSLSVGADTEAFF
TRBV9 CASSVDRLASGNTIYF
TRBV20-1 CSAPRTRRPAGELFF
TRBV7-2 CASSLGRTSRDEQFF
TRBV4-3 CASSQFTGTGNSYEQYF
TRBV28 CASRDNIQRTEAFF
TRBV7-2 CASSLDRGKRNEQFF
TRBV5-1 CASSLTGDYQETQYF
TRBV27 CASSPLKGDSLSYNEQFF
TRBV7-2 CASSTTGERFF
TRBV15 CATSRDVRNSPLHF
TRBV4-2 CASRPPGENTGELFF
TRBV7-2 CASSLALTREETQYF
TRBV20-1 CSADKTGMDTEAFF
TRBV20-1 CSASPLTSGGYQETQYF